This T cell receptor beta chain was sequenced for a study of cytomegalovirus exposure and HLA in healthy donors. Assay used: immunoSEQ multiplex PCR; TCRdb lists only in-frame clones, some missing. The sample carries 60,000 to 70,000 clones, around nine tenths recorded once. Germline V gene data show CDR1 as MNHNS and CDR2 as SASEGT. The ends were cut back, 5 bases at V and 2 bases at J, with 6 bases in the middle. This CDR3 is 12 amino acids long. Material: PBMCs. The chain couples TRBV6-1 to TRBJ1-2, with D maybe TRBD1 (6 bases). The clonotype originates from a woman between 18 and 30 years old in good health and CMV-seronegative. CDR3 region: CASSQGNYGYTF. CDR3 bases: TGTGCCAGCAGTCAGGGGAACTATGGCTACACCTTC.